The 27 T cell receptor beta chains below come from one sample, sequenced in a study of shared clonotypes between healthy human individuals. Assay used: immunoSEQ multiplex PCR; TCRdb lists only in-frame clones, some missing. The sample includes about 380,000 clones, about 97% of them seen just once. Sequencing was done on a sample of memory CD8+ T cells sorted from blood. Subset described: CD45RO+ cells pooled with CCR7-negative TemRA cells. The source is a man aged 30-40 years in good health.

Remarks on this clone: Additional DNA sequences in this sample encode the identical CDR3. The J gene is TRBJ2-5, the V gene TRBV30; tentative D call: TRBD2 (5 bases). Germline V lookup: CDR1 GTSNPN, CDR2 SVGIG (reference sequence). This CDR3 has 10 residues. V lost 5 bases and J 5 bases, leaving 6 bases between the germline ends. The CDR3 reads CAWGGETQYF. The DNA of the CDR3 is TGTGCCTGGGGAGGTGAGACCCAGTACTTC. Full variable domain (rest looked up from reference TRBV30 and TRBJ2-5): SQTIHQWPATLVQPVGSPLSLECTVEGTSNPNLYWYRQAAGRGLQLLFYSVGIGQISSEVPQNLSASRPQDRQFILSSKKLLLSDSGFYLCAWGGETQYFGPGTRLLVL.

The chain joins TRBV28 to TRBJ2-1; no firm D call. The CDR3 sequence is 14 residues long. The germline gives CDR1 MDHEN, CDR2 SYDVKM. The germline V and J ends were trimmed by 5 bases and 13 bases, with 21 bases remaining between them. CDR3 in DNA: TGTGCCAGCAGTCTGGTGGTGGCCGAGCTGGCACAGTTCTTC. This codes for CASSLVVAELAQFF.

To note about this clone: Other nucleotide sequences in the sample specify the same CDR3. The chain recombines TRBV28 with TRBJ2-7, with no clear D. Germline loops: CDR1 MDHEN, CDR2 SYDVKM. With 3 bases removed from V and 1 base from J, the gap between germline ends came to 4 bases. CDR3 length: 12 residues. CDR3 DNA: TGTGCCAGCAGTTTTCTGTCCTACGAGCAGTACTTC. It is translated as CASSFLSYEQYF.

The chain combines TRBV28 with TRBJ1-2; D is unclear. Germline V gene data show CDR1 as MDHEN and CDR2 as SYDVKM. The length of the CDR3 is 14 residues. Trimming pared 5 bases from V and 5 bases from J, leaving 15 bases between. The CDR3 loop is CASSGPALGYGYTF. The CDR3 DNA is TGTGCCAGCAGTGGGCCCGCTCTGGGGTATGGCTACACCTTC.

The gene calls are TRBV28 and TRBJ2-7, with D hard to call. The length of the CDR3 is 12 residues. V shed 1 base and J shed 4 bases, with 5 bases lying between them. The germline gives CDR1 MDHEN, CDR2 SYDVKM. CDR3 amino acids: CASSLSEYEQYF. CDR3 DNA: TGTGCCAGCAGTTTATCTGAGTACGAGCAGTACTTC.

V usage is TRBV27 and J usage is TRBJ2-1, with D unclear. This CDR3 comprises 15 residues. CDR1 and CDR2 (germline): MNHEY, SMNVEV (reference sequence). Trimming left V 5 bases short and J 0 bases short, with 11 bases between. CDR3 residues: CASSRYRSSYNEQFF. The CDR3 nucleotides read TGTGCCAGCAGTCGGTACCGAAGCTCCTACAATGAGCAGTTCTTC.

The chain uses TRBV9 and TRBJ2-7; D might be TRBD2 (6 bases). Germline CDR1 SGDLS, CDR2 YYNGEE. There are 17 residues in the CDR3. Trimming cost V 4 bases and J 5 bases, with 25 bases left between them. CDR3 amino acids: CASSPGRAPGAGHEQYF. Written as DNA, the CDR3 is TGTGCCAGCAGCCCAGGGCGGGCTCCGGGAGCCGGGCACGAGCAGTACTTC.

The rearrangement joins TRBV5-4 to TRBJ1-3; 7 positions match TRBD1. This CDR3 is 15 amino acids long. V trimming: 4 bases; J trimming: 4 bases; junction bases outside the gene matches: 8. Germline loops: CDR1 SGHNT, CDR2 YYREEE (reference sequence). CDR3 bases: TGTGCCAGCAGCGGGGGACAGATGCCAGGAAACACCATATATTTT. Its protein product is CASSGGQMPGNTIYF.

This chain connects TRBV4-1 to TRBJ2-4; 7 positions agree with TRBD2. The germline CDR1 and CDR2 sequences are MGHRA and YSYEKL. This CDR3 comprises 16 residues. Unmatched junction bases numbered 6, after V lost 0 bases and J lost 4 bases. DNA of the CDR3: TGCGCCAGCAGCCAAGATGCAGGGAGGGTGAAAAACATTCAGTACTTC. Protein sequence: CASSQDAGRVKNIQYF.

In this sample, this clone turned up once. This chain connects TRBV11-3 to TRBJ2-1; no definite D call. CDR3 length: 13 amino acids. V gave up 0 bases and J gave up 8 bases, with 8 bases separating them. CDR1 is SGHNT, CDR2 YENEEA, per germline. The CDR3, as DNA: TGTGCCAGCAGCTTAGATACGGCGGATGAGCAGTTCTTC. Residues: CASSLDTADEQFF.

The J gene is TRBJ2-1, the V gene TRBV28; tentative D call: TRBD2 (6 bases). The CDR3 consists of 9 residues. Trimming took off 8 bases at V and 15 bases at J, with 11 bases between the two ends. Germline CDR1 reads MDHEN; CDR2 reads SYDVKM. This CDR3 reads CASGGKVFF. The CDR3 DNA follows: TGTGCCAGCGGGGGGAAGGTGTTCTTC.

The chain combines TRBV9 with TRBJ2-1, with D maybe TRBD2 (5 bases). Germline assignment: CDR1 SGDLS and CDR2 YYNGEE. CDR3 length equals 13 residues. V was cut by 4 bases and J by 9 bases, with 14 bases left in between. Here the CDR3 reads CASSPLAGGEQFF. CDR3 coding DNA: TGTGCCAGCAGCCCCCTAGCTGGAGGTGAGCAGTTCTTC.

This clone occurred a few times. The V call is TRBV5-1, the J call TRBJ2-7; D gene uncertain. The germline V and J ends were trimmed by 0 bases and 5 bases, with 12 bases remaining between them. The CDR3 sequence is 14 residues long. From germline, CDR1 is SGHRS and CDR2 YFSETQ. The CDR3 loop reads CASSLGWVEDEQYF. DNA for the CDR3: TGCGCCAGCAGCTTGGGTTGGGTTGAGGACGAGCAGTACTTC.

V gene TRBV6-6 combines with J gene TRBJ1-1, with a possible D match to TRBD1 (5 bases). This CDR3 is built from 13 residues. V was shortened by 7 bases and J by 0 bases, with 9 bases between the two germline ends. Looked up from germline, CDR1 is MNHNY and CDR2 is SVGAGI (reference sequence). The CDR3 region is CASNNRMNTEAFF. CDR3 DNA: TGTGCCAGCAATAACAGGATGAACACTGAAGCTTTCTTT.

V and J are TRBV1 and TRBJ1-2; the table's D call of TRBD1 was not tested on the DNA. TRBV1 is a recognized pseudogene. The CDR3 loop spans 17 amino acids. The DNA of the CDR3 is TGCACCAGCAGCCAAGGGTCCCCGGGACAGGGAGGCTATGGCTACACCTTC. It codes for CTSSQGSPGQGGYGYTF.

V usage is TRBV19 and J usage is TRBJ2-1; TRBD1 is a possible D gene (6 bases). CDR1 is LNHDA, CDR2 SQIVND, per germline (reference sequence). Between the trimmed V and J ends, which lost 5 bases and 0 bases, there was a span of 11 bases. The CDR3 sequence is 15 residues long. CDR3 coding DNA: TGTGCCAGTAGTTACCAGGACAGCTCCTACAATGAGCAGTTCTTC. It specifies CASSYQDSSYNEQFF.

V usage is TRBV7-9 and J usage is TRBJ2-5; D is perhaps TRBD2 (6 bases). V shed 5 bases and J shed 5 bases, with 18 bases lying between them. From germline, CDR1 is SEHNR and CDR2 FQNEAQ (reference sequence). The CDR3 loop spans 15 amino acids. For the CDR3, the DNA is TGTGCCAGCAGCAAGCAAACTGGAGGGCGGGAGACCCAGTACTTC. It yields the protein CASSKQTGGRETQYF. Full variable domain (outside the CDR3, taken from reference TRBV7-9 and TRBJ2-5): DTGVSQNPRHKITKRGQNVTFRCDPISEHNRLYWYRQTLGQGPEFLTYFQNEAQLEKSRLLSDRFSAERPKGSFSTLEIQRTEQGDSAMYLCASSKQTGGRETQYFGPGTRLLVL.

The chain couples TRBV19 to TRBJ1-2, with D perhaps TRBD1 (6 bases). V lost 3 bases and J lost 0, with 11 bases in between. This CDR3 has 15 amino acids. CDR1 is LNHDA, CDR2 SQIVND, per germline (reference sequence). CDR3 bases: TGTGCCAGTAGTATTTTGCCAGGGGCTAACTATGGCTACACCTTC. This gives the protein CASSILPGANYGYTF.

The chain has TRBV5-6 and TRBJ1-4; 9 bases map to TRBD1. Germline CDR1 reads SGHDT; CDR2 reads YYEEEE. The CDR3 runs 15 residues. V shed 4 bases and J 5 bases; nucleotides not matched to a gene: 6. As DNA, the CDR3 is TGTGCCAGCAGCCTGGGGACAGGGATCAATGAAAAACTGTTTTTT. Residues: CASSLGTGINEKLFF. The full variable domain, its missing parts supplied by reference TRBV5-6 and TRBJ1-4, is DAGVTQSPTHLIKTRGQQVTLRCSPKSGHDTVSWYQQALGQGPQFIFQYYEEEERQRGNFPDRFSGHQFPNYSSELNVNALLLGDSALYLCASSLGTGINEKLFFGSGTQLSVL.

This clone was seen a handful of times. The chain uses TRBV27 and TRBJ1-5; no reliable D call. Germline-derived CDR1 and CDR2 are MNHEY and SMNVEV (reference sequence). Deletions cut 2 bases from V and 5 bases from J, with 7 bases between. The CDR3 consists of 13 residues. Here the CDR3 DNA reads TGTGCCAGCAGTTTAGTCTTGGATCAGCCCCAGCATTTT. It codes for CASSLVLDQPQHF.

As to this clone: This sample also contains other DNA sequences that code for the same CDR3. The chain couples TRBV5-1 to TRBJ2-7; D not resolved. CDR3 length: 12 amino acids. Per the germline V gene, CDR1 is SGHRS and CDR2 is YFSETQ. Trimming shortened V by 4 bases and J by 1 base, and 6 bases separated the two germline ends. CDR3: CASSSSSYEQYF. The CDR3 DNA follows: TGCGCCAGCAGCAGCAGTTCCTACGAGCAGTACTTC.

This clone appeared a single time. J is TRBJ1-4 and V is TRBV20-1; D is undetermined. Trimming left V 0 bases short and J 8 bases short, with 4 bases between. CDR1 and CDR2 from the germline V gene are DFQATT and SNEGSKA (reference sequence). The CDR3 has 11 residues. CDR3 DNA: TGCAGTGCTAGAGAAAACGAAAAACTGTTTTTT. It yields the protein CSARENEKLFF.

The rearrangement joins TRBV27 to TRBJ2-7; D gene uncertain. The CDR3 length is 11 residues. The germline V and J ends were trimmed by 7 bases and 3 bases, with 7 bases remaining between them. Germline values: CDR1 MNHEY, CDR2 SMNVEV (reference sequence). As DNA, the CDR3 is TGTGCCAGCACCTCAGGCTACGAGCAGTACTTC. Its translation is CASTSGYEQYF.

The chain joins TRBV6-5 to TRBJ2-5; D not certain. The V end was cut by 2 bases, the J end by 5 bases, with 12 bases between. The CDR3 is made up of 14 amino acids. The germline V gene has CDR1 MNHEY and CDR2 SVGAGI. CDR3 protein: CASSYGRLVETQYF. The CDR3 bases are TGTGCCAGCAGTTACGGCCGGCTAGTGGAGACCCAGTACTTC.

This clone was observed once. The chain combines TRBV7-9 with TRBJ2-5; the match to TRBD2 covers 12 bases. The CDR3 has 16 amino acids. Germline trimming cut 3 bases from V and 4 bases from J; bases unmatched to any gene: 6. Germline lookup yields CDR1 SEHNR and CDR2 FQNEAQ (reference sequence). The CDR3, as DNA: TGTGCCAGCAGCTTTCTAGCGGGAGGGGAGAGAGAGACCCAGTACTTC. Its translation is CASSFLAGGERETQYF.

The rearrangement links TRBV28 to TRBJ2-3; 7 bases align to TRBD2. Germline CDR1 and CDR2: MDHEN and SYDVKM. There are 14 residues in the CDR3. Trimming at V came to 5 bases and at J to 2 bases, leaving 4 bases not matched to a gene. CDR3 loop: CASSPLAVTDTQYF. CDR3 nucleotides: TGTGCCAGCAGTCCTCTAGCGGTCACAGATACGCAGTATTTT. The complete variable domain, with remaining parts taken from reference TRBV28 and TRBJ2-3, reads DVKVTQSSRYLVKRTGEKVFLECVQDMDHENMFWYRQDPGLGLRLIYFSYDVKMKEKGDIPEGYSVSREKKERFSLILESASTNQTSMYLCASSPLAVTDTQYFGPGTRLTVL.

The J gene is TRBJ1-2, the V gene TRBV6-5; a weak D match, TRBD1 (5 bases). V dropped 4 bases and J dropped 4 bases, with 16 bases sitting between them. This CDR3 has 15 residues. The germline CDR1 and CDR2 sequences are MNHEY and SVGAGI. The CDR3 region is CASSSTGTAGYGYTF. The CDR3 coding sequence is TGTGCCAGCAGTTCTACGGGGACGGCCGGCTATGGCTACACCTTC.